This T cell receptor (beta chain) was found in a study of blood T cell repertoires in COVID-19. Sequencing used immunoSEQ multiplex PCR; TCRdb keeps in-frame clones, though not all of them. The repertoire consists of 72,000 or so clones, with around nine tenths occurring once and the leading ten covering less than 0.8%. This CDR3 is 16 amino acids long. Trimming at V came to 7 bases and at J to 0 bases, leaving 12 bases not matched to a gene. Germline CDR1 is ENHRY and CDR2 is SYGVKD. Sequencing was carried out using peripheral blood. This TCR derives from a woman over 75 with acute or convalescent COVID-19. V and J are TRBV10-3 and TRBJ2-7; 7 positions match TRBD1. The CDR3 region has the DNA TGTGCCATCAAAAGAGGCCCAGGGGGTTCCTCCTACGAGCAGTACTTC. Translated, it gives CAIKRGPGGSSYEQYF.